These T cell receptor beta chains were read from a single sample in a study of blood T cell repertoires in COVID-19. Using immunoSEQ multiplex PCR, the repertoire was profiled, and TCRdb retains in-frame clones only, with some absent. Among a few hundred thousand clones, 86% were seen once, and the ten largest hold about 1.6%. What was sequenced was peripheral blood. These receptors all come from a woman between 50 and 59 years old with acute or convalescent COVID-19. CDR3s include the opening cysteine and the closing phenylalanine or tryptophan. Each record gives: D gene, V gene, clone size, J gene, CDR3 DNA, CDR3 protein. D genes are given only for firm matches. Clone size is not always given. Where it is, it says once, few, many or a class for expanded clones.

TRBD1,TRBV7-8,NA,TRBJ1-5,TGTGCCAGCAGCCGGACAACAGGGGCCGGAGGGGGCAATCAGCCCCAGCATTTT,CASSRTTGAGGGNQPQHF
TRBD2,TRBV12-5,NA,TRBJ2-1,TGTGCTAGTGGGTGGCAGGGGACTAGCGGGAGGGGGTTTTCCTACAATGAGCAGTTCTTC,CASGWQGTSGRGFSYNEQFF
NA,TRBV5-1,NA,TRBJ1-4,TGCGCCAGCAGCTTGGCAGGGTTTGAAAAACTGTTTTTT,CASSLAGFEKLFF
TRBD1,TRBV27,once,TRBJ1-1,TGTGCCAGCAGTTCAGCCTACAGGGGGACGAGGAACACTGAAGCTTTCTTT,CASSSAYRGTRNTEAFF
NA,TRBV19,NA,TRBJ2-7,TGTGCCAGTAGTATAGTACAGGGATCCTACGAGCAGTACTTC,CASSIVQGSYEQYF
TRBD2,TRBV13,NA,TRBJ2-3,TGTGCCAGCAGCTCAAGGACTAGCGGGAACACAGATACGCAGTATTTT,CASSSRTSGNTDTQYF
NA,TRBV5-6,NA,TRBJ1-1,TGTGCCAGCAGCTTAGGGCCCAGGGCAGGGTACACTGAAGCTTTCTTT,CASSLGPRAGYTEAFF
TRBD1,TRBV28,NA,TRBJ1-2,TGTGCCAGCAGTTTATTTTTAGGACAGGGGGGTGGCTACACCTTC,CASSLFLGQGGGYTF
NA,TRBV7-2,NA,TRBJ2-7,TGTGCCAGCAGCCTCGCCGACAGTCACCTCTACGAGCAGTACTTC,CASSLADSHLYEQYF
NA,TRBV2,NA,TRBJ2-7,TGTGCCAGCAAACAGGGATGGAGCTACGAGCAGTACTTC,CASKQGWSYEQYF
NA,TRBV29-1,once,TRBJ2-6,TGCAGCGTAGGACGGGGTCAATCTGGGGCCAACGTCCTGACTTTC,CSVGRGQSGANVLTF
NA,TRBV4-1,NA,TRBJ2-1,TGCGCCAGCAGCCAAGACACAGTGGTTGAGTTCTTC,CASSQDTVVEFF
TRBD1,TRBV6-6,NA,TRBJ2-5,TGTGCCAGCAGTCACTCGACAGGGCAAGAGACCCAGTACTTC,CASSHSTGQETQYF
NA,TRBV3-1/TRBV3-2,NA,TRBJ2-1,TGTGCCAGCAGCCTTAGCGGCCAGAGGTCTGAGCAGTTCTTC,CASSLSGQRSEQFF
NA,TRBV9,once,TRBJ1-5,TGTGCCAGCAGCATCGGGTTTGATCAGCCCCAGCATTTT,CASSIGFDQPQHF
TRBD1,TRBV10-3,NA,TRBJ1-6,TGTGCCATCAGTGTGAGGGACAGGGAGGACTCACCCCTCCACTTT,CAISVRDREDSPLHF
TRBD2,TRBV6-5,NA,TRBJ2-7,TGTGCCAGCGCGATCAGCGGGAGGGCCTACGAGCAGTACTTC,CASAISGRAYEQYF
NA,TRBV19,NA,TRBJ2-1,TGTGCCAGCCTTTCCCACAGCTCCTACAATGAGCAGTTCTTC,CASLSHSSYNEQFF
TRBD2,TRBV4-2,NA,TRBJ2-3,TGTGCCAGCAGCCCTCCCCTAGCGGGGGGGCCAGATACGCAGTATTTT,CASSPPLAGGPDTQYF
TRBD1,TRBV30,once,TRBJ1-1,TGTGCCTGGATGGGACAGACGAACACTGAAGCTTTCTTT,CAWMGQTNTEAFF
TRBD1,TRBV29-1,NA,TRBJ1-5,TGCAGCGTGCCGGGACAGGGCGATCAGCCCCAGCATTTT,CSVPGQGDQPQHF
NA,TRBV4-3,NA,TRBJ2-3,TGCGCCAGCAGCCAAGATTTTTCTGGAGCGGATACGCAGTATTTT,CASSQDFSGADTQYF
NA,TRBV5-1,NA,TRBJ2-5,TGCGCCAGCAGTCTTGGGTTTCGGGTCCAAGAGACCCAGTACTTC,CASSLGFRVQETQYF
NA,TRBV3-1/TRBV3-2,NA,TRBJ1-4,TGTGCCAGCAGCTCACACGACAGTAATGAAAAACTGTTTTTT,CASSSHDSNEKLFF
NA,TRBV5-1,few,TRBJ2-2,TGCGCCAGCAGAGCGACAGCCAACACCGGGGAGCTGTTTTTT,CASRATANTGELFF